These 8 T cell receptor beta chains came from one sample sequenced in a study of CD8 T cells in ankylosing spondylitis. TCRdb redid the calling of the 5' RACE reads with MiXCR, one entry per CDR3 protein. The sample lists 290,000 or so distinct CDR3 sequences, 20% to 25% occurring once. Specimen: blood, either unsorted or a sorted T cell fraction (not recorded which). The origin of the receptors is a female donor with ankylosing spondylitis or in good health (not recorded which).

This clonotype was counted ten times or more. This chain connects TRBV20-1 to TRBJ1-5; TRBD1 matches 7 bases. This CDR3 comprises 14 residues. With 5 bases clipped from V and 0 bases from J, the junction kept 4 bases outside the gene matches. CDR1 and CDR2 from the germline V gene are DFQATT and SNEGSKA (reference sequence). The CDR3 nucleotides read TGCAGTGCTCGGACAGGCCCTAGCAATCAGCCCCAGCATTTT. Amino acid sequence: CSARTGPSNQPQHF.

The chain combines TRBV12-3 or TRBV12-4 with TRBJ2-1, with D possibly TRBD1 on 6 matching bases. V dropped 3 bases and J dropped 5 bases, with 14 bases sitting between them. The CDR3 covers 15 residues. In nucleotides, the CDR3 is TGTGCCAGCAGTTTTGGGGGCGGTGGTGACAATGAGCAGTTCTTC. This gives the protein CASSFGGGGDNEQFF.

This clonotype was seen more than once but under ten times. V gene TRBV7-2 combines with J gene TRBJ2-2; 10 nucleotides match TRBD2. The V gene end was trimmed by 5 bases and the J gene end by 6 bases; junction bases not matched to a gene: 12. The CDR3 contains 17 residues. Germline V gene data show CDR1 as SGHTA and CDR2 as FQGNSA. The CDR3 nucleotides are TGTGCCAGCAGCGTAGGGGGGCTAGCGGGAGTCCCCGGGGAGCTGTTTTTT. Its protein product is CASSVGGLAGVPGELFF.

This clonotype was counted between two and nine times. The gene calls are TRBV12-3 or TRBV12-4 and TRBJ2-7, with unresolved D. This CDR3 comprises 13 residues. With 7 bases removed from V and 0 bases from J, the gap between germline ends came to 10 bases. The CDR3 bases are TGTGCCAGCACCCCCAGGACCTCCTACGAGCAGTACTTC. Its translation: CASTPRTSYEQYF.

This clonotype appeared a few times. The rearrangement uses TRBV5-5 and TRBJ2-1, with 11 bases identical to TRBD2. The germline V gene has CDR1 SGHKS and CDR2 YYEKEE (reference sequence). V was pared by 2 bases and J by 2 bases, with 3 bases of the junction left unmatched. The CDR3 is made up of 16 amino acids. In DNA form, the CDR3 reads TGTGCCAGCAGCTTCCTAGCGGGAGGAACCTACAATGAGCAGTTCTTC. It codes for CASSFLAGGTYNEQFF.

The V call is TRBV2, the J call TRBJ2-7; the D is unclear. Germline loops: CDR1 SNHLY, CDR2 FYNNEI. V was trimmed by 1 base and J by 9 bases, leaving 10 bases between them. The CDR3 is made up of 12 amino acids. The CDR3 reads CASSEVRWWQYF. DNA for the CDR3: TGTGCCAGCAGTGAAGTCAGGTGGTGGCAGTACTTC.

V usage is TRBV20-1 and J usage is TRBJ2-1, with 15 bases matching TRBD2. This CDR3 is 13 amino acids long. Germline V CDR1 and CDR2: DFQATT, SNEGSKA (reference sequence). CDR3 sequence: CRGLAGGKNEQFF. Here the CDR3 DNA reads TGCAGGGGACTAGCGGGAGGCAAAAATGAGCAGTTCTTC.

As regards this clonotype: Given a much more abundant clone one base away, this may be a read error. This chain uses TRBV20-1 with TRBJ2-1; D possibly corresponds to TRBD1 (5 bases). Trimming cost V 8 bases and J 8 bases, with 19 bases left between them. CDR1 and CDR2 (germline): DFQATT, SNEGSKA (reference sequence). The CDR3 runs to 13 residues. The CDR3 here is CSSPVGLVDEQFF. The CDR3, as DNA: TGCAGTTCCCCCGTGGGGCTAGTCGATGAGCAGTTCTTC.